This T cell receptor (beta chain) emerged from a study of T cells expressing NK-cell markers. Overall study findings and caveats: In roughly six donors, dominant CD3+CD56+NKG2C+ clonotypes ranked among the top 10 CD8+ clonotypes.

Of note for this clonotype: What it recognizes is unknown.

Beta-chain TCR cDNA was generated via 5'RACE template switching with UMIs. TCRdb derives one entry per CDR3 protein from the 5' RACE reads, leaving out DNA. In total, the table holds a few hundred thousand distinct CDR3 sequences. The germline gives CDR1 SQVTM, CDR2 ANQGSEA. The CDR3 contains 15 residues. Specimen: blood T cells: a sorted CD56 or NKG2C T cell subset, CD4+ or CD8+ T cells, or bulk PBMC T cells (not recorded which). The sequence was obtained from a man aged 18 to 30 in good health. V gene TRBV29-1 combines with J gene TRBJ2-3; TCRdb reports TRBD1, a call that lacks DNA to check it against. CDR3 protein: CSVVWTGGYTDTQYF.